These T cell receptor beta chains were read from a single sample in a study of blood T cell repertoires in COVID-19. Some clones are missing from TCRdb's copy, which holds only in-frame ones; the method was immunoSEQ multiplex PCR. The data contain 95,000 to 150,000 clones, 80% to 90% of them singletons. Sequenced material: peripheral blood. All receptors derive from a middle-aged man with acute or convalescent COVID-19. CDR3s include the opening cysteine and the closing phenylalanine or tryptophan. A D gene is named only where the DNA matches it firmly.

TRBV6-6	TRBJ2-4	TRBD1	CASSSGQGVDIQYF	TGTGCCAGCAGTTCAGGACAGGGGGTGGACATTCAGTACTTC
TRBV19	TRBJ1-5	-	CASSIGGSINQPQHF	TGTGCCAGTAGTATAGGAGGATCTATAAATCAGCCCCAGCATTTT
TRBV2	TRBJ2-5	TRBD2	CASNLAGGKETQYF	TGTGCCAGCAATCTAGCGGGGGGGAAAGAGACCCAGTACTTC
TRBV19	TRBJ2-7	-	CASSMRGPDSYEQYF	TGTGCCAGTAGTATGCGGGGCCCCGACTCCTACGAGCAGTACTTC
TRBV28	TRBJ1-1	-	CASRRPGTINTEAFF	TGTGCCAGCAGGCGTCCGGGAACGATTAACACTGAAGCTTTCTTT
TRBV5-1	TRBJ2-7	TRBD1	CASSRDRTIHEQYF	TGCGCCAGCAGTAGGGACAGGACGATCCACGAGCAGTACTTC
TRBV18	TRBJ2-2	-	CASSPRVDTGELFF	TGTGCCAGCTCACCACGAGTAGACACCGGGGAGCTGTTTTTT
TRBV9	TRBJ1-2	TRBD1	CASTRGTGSGYTF	TGTGCCAGCACCAGGGGGACAGGCTCTGGCTACACCTTC
TRBV15	TRBJ1-5	TRBD1	CATSRDKGQEYVRGQPQHF	TGTGCCACCAGCAGAGATAAGGGACAGGAGTACGTTAGGGGTCAGCCCCAGCATTTT
TRBV18	TRBJ1-2	-	CASSEPGGDYGYTF	TGTGCCAGCTCAGAGCCGGGGGGCGACTATGGCTACACCTTC
TRBV10-3	TRBJ1-1	TRBD1	CAISQGAPEAFF	TGTGCCATCAGCCAGGGGGCCCCTGAAGCTTTCTTT
TRBV6-2/TRBV6-3	TRBJ1-2	-	CASSSVGPNYGYTF	TGTGCCAGCAGTTCCGTTGGGCCTAACTATGGCTACACCTTC
TRBV6-2/TRBV6-3	TRBJ1-4	TRBD1	CASSYGSGGAGEKLFF	TGTGCCAGCAGTTACGGCTCAGGGGGCGCGGGTGAAAAACTGTTTTTT
TRBV5-1	TRBJ2-1	TRBD2	CASSLDMGGRRGLEQFF	TGCGCCAGCAGCTTGGATATGGGCGGGAGGCGAGGGCTAGAGCAGTTCTTC
TRBV6-2/TRBV6-3	TRBJ1-2	-	CASSYTGQYGYTF	TGTGCCAGCAGTTACACCGGACAGTACGGCTACACCTTC
TRBV5-6	TRBJ1-2	-	CASSLGQNYGYTF	TGTGCCAGCAGCTTGGGGCAAAACTATGGCTACACCTTC
TRBV5-8	TRBJ1-5	TRBD1	CASSSWINRGERGQPQHF	TGTGCCAGCAGCTCATGGATTAACAGGGGAGAGAGGGGTCAGCCCCAGCATTTT